The rows below give T cell receptor beta chains drawn from one sample of a study of shared clonotypes between healthy human individuals. The repertoire was sequenced with immunoSEQ multiplex PCR; TCRdb's copy has only in-frame clones and lacks some. The table records more than 550,000 clones, 90% of them present only once. Sequences were obtained from memory CD8+ T cells from PBMCs. The source is a young man in good health. Some clones in this sample may be carry-over from other donors' samples. CDR3s leave out the opening cysteine and the closing phenylalanine or tryptophan.

v_gene: TRBV7-9; j_gene: TRBJ1-2; CDR3aa: ASSSGTEPNYGYT
v_gene: TRBV9; j_gene: TRBJ2-1; CDR3aa: ASSTDREDEQF
v_gene: TRBV7-2; j_gene: TRBJ2-3; CDR3aa: ASSKTTTSGRVITQY
v_gene: TRBV27; j_gene: TRBJ2-2; CDR3aa: ASKGQGNTGELF
v_gene: TRBV9; j_gene: TRBJ1-2; CDR3aa: ASSVGQKDGYT
v_gene: TRBV29-1; j_gene: TRBJ2-7; CDR3aa: SVEQGHYEQY
v_gene: TRBV7-3; j_gene: TRBJ2-7; CDR3aa: ASSLSGGTYEQY
v_gene: TRBV11-3; j_gene: TRBJ2-2; CDR3aa: ASSTRTEPGELF
v_gene: TRBV25-1; j_gene: TRBJ1-1; CDR3aa: ASSEYQEGTEAF
v_gene: TRBV6-5; j_gene: TRBJ2-1; CDR3aa: ASSYRPRRGPNEQF
v_gene: TRBV29-1; j_gene: TRBJ2-3; CDR3aa: SVESQGRGSDTQY
v_gene: TRBV4-3; j_gene: TRBJ2-1; CDR3aa: ASSQAMGLQWEQF
v_gene: TRBV27; j_gene: TRBJ2-7; CDR3aa: ASSLSEGTINYEQY
v_gene: TRBV11-2; j_gene: TRBJ2-7; CDR3aa: ATTGRAYEQY
v_gene: TRBV7-9; j_gene: TRBJ1-1; CDR3aa: ASSLPRNTEAF
v_gene: TRBV29-1; j_gene: TRBJ2-7; CDR3aa: SVRLAGPYEQY
v_gene: TRBV4-3; j_gene: TRBJ1-2; CDR3aa: ASSQEHALSNRGGYGYT
v_gene: TRBV6-1; j_gene: TRBJ2-7; CDR3aa: ASSITTGGLYEQY
v_gene: TRBV27; j_gene: TRBJ2-3; CDR3aa: ASRTWTSTPTDTQY
v_gene: TRBV2; j_gene: TRBJ2-7; CDR3aa: ASSSSGTYEQY
v_gene: TRBV19; j_gene: TRBJ2-5; CDR3aa: ARALGQPAGSLKTQY
v_gene: TRBV27; j_gene: TRBJ1-3; CDR3aa: ASSLDRGPGNTIY
v_gene: TRBV4-3; j_gene: TRBJ2-7; CDR3aa: ASSQELNYEQY
v_gene: TRBV4-1; j_gene: TRBJ2-1; CDR3aa: ASSQSPDPNNEQF
v_gene: TRBV5-1; j_gene: TRBJ1-1; CDR3aa: ASSLDTPAGGTEAF
v_gene: TRBV7-9; j_gene: TRBJ1-2; CDR3aa: ASSLARGVGYT
v_gene: TRBV4-3; j_gene: TRBJ1-5; CDR3aa: ASSTRQGTQPQH
v_gene: TRBV4-1; j_gene: TRBJ1-3; CDR3aa: ASSPGNTIY